The clone carrying this T cell receptor beta chain appeared many times. Its antigen is not known. These data belong to a study of identical twins. TCRdb reanalysed the 5' RACE reads using MiXCR and keeps one entry per CDR3 protein. The sample yields 350,000 or so distinct CDR3 sequences, 9% to 15% seen once. The CDR3 has 16 amino acids. The germline V gene has CDR1 SGHTA and CDR2 FQGNSA. With 5 bases removed from V and 3 bases from J, the gap between germline ends came to 17 bases. Study-wide results and limits: Within monozygotic twins, out-of-frame TCR alpha sharing was underestimated by the models.

The same sample was also studied in work on yellow fever vaccine responses in identical twins.

The sample comprised CD8+ T cells sorted from blood. J is TRBJ2-1 and V is TRBV7-2; D might be TRBD2 (6 bases). This clonotype was obtained from a woman between 18 and 29 years old in good health. CDR3: CASSPTAGPFYNEQFF. The CDR3 DNA reads TGTGCCAGCAGCCCAACGGCGGGACCTTTCTACAATGAGCAGTTCTTC.